The clone carrying this T cell receptor beta chain was observed a few times. The record originates from a study of blood T cells in healthy people across ages. A sample-barcoded 5' primer and a J-beta primer mix were used in a second PCR of roughly 6 to 11 cycles. TCRdb re-called the 5' RACE reads with MiXCR, one entry per CDR3 protein. The table lists hundreds of thousands of distinct CDR3 sequences, 20% to 25% of them singletons. After removal of 3 bases from V and 2 bases from J, the junction contained 7 bases not matched to a gene. This CDR3 has 17 residues. CDR1 and CDR2 (germline): DFQATT, SNEGSKA (reference sequence).

Material: blood. This sequence was found in a man in his 70s in good health. V gene TRBV20-1 combines with J gene TRBJ2-5, with 15 positions matching TRBD2. CDR3: CSARGGLAGGIQETQYF. CDR3 nucleotide sequence: TGCAGTGCTAGGGGAGGACTAGCGGGAGGGATTCAAGAGACCCAGTACTTC.